This T cell receptor beta chain was documented in a study of T cell responses to AZD1222 COVID-19 vaccine. The trim removed 4 bases at V and 5 bases at J, leaving 10 bases unmatched. The V gene's germline CDR1 is GTSNPN and CDR2 SVGIG (reference sequence). CDR3 length: 14 amino acids. Method: immunoSEQ multiplex PCR; TCRdb's copy keeps in-frame clones and lacks some. Among 150,000 or so clones, around 94% were seen once, and the ten largest hold about 0.9%. The sequences come from peripheral blood, collected on day 0 of AZD1222 vaccination. The sequence derives from an adult in good health. The chain couples TRBV30 to TRBJ1-1; TRBD1 aligns across 7 bases. The CDR3 DNA reads TGTGCCTGGATCCCGAAGGGGGCGGGGACTGAAGCTTTCTTT. Translated: CAWIPKGAGTEAFF.